Here is one T cell receptor (beta chain) with its context. The germline V gene has CDR1 ENHRY and CDR2 SYGVKD. V dropped 0 bases and J dropped 8 bases, with 11 bases sitting between them. The CDR3 totals 15 residues. This sample is part of a study of CD8+CD57+ T cells in acquired aplastic anemia. Background on the study: The mean DNA yield obtained from sorted CD4+ and CD8+ cells came to approximately 3 ug.

According to the study, genomic DNA was the template for TCR beta VDJ and CDR3 profiling. TCRdb re-derived calls from the reads in MiXCR, one entry per CDR3 protein. The sample has about 150,000 distinct CDR3 sequences, roughly 50% seen once. Patients chosen for sequencing had CD8+CD57+ cells that had expanded, as shown by flow cytometry. Every patient was diagnosed with severe acquired aplastic anemia. The study sampled blood from patients who had received no therapy. Sequences were obtained from sorted CD4+, CD8+, or CD8+CD57+ T cells (not recorded which) from PBMCs. This TCR was recovered from a human donor with aplastic anemia. V usage is TRBV10-3 and J usage is TRBJ1-6; tentative D call: TRBD1 (6 bases). In nucleotides, the CDR3 is TGTGCCATCAGTGAGTCGGGGGGGCAGGATTCACCCCTCCACTTT. This gives the protein CAISESGGQDSPLHF.